A selection of T cell receptor beta chains follows, all from one sample in a study of T-cell reconstitution after alpha-beta-depleted transplantation in children. Using its own MiXCR run on the PCR reads, TCRdb lists one record per CDR3 protein. The data show some 300,000 distinct CDR3 sequences, 7.5% to 9% seen once. This specimen was peripheral blood, taken 360 days after TCRalphabeta/CD19-depleted stem cell transplant. These receptors were obtained from a female patient aged 2-9 years who had a stem cell transplant for Fanconi anemia, so the T cells may come from the graft donor. CDR3s include the opening cysteine and the closing phenylalanine or tryptophan. A D gene is named only where the DNA matches it firmly. Clone size, where shown, is once, few, many, or a class for clones that have expanded.

j_call clone_size d_call v_call cdr3_nt cdr3_aa
TRBJ2-3 many TRBD2 TRBV12-3/TRBV12-4 TGTGCCAGCAGCTCCCTAGCGGGGGGTACAGATACGCAGTATTTT CASSSLAGGTDTQYF
TRBJ2-3 - - TRBV7-2 TGTGCCAGCAGCTTATTTAGTATTTCGGGGTACACAGATACGCAGTATTTT CASSLFSISGYTDTQYF
TRBJ1-5 many - TRBV20-1 TGCAGTGCTGGGGCCTTCCCCCATCAGCCCCAGCATTTT CSAGAFPHQPQHF
TRBJ2-1 many - TRBV11-2 TGTGCCAGCAGCTTAGAACCGTCTAACAATGAGCAGTTCTTC CASSLEPSNNEQFF
TRBJ1-1 - - TRBV9 TGTGCCAGCAGCGTAGCCGGGACACCGAACACTGAAGCTTTCTTT CASSVAGTPNTEAFF
TRBJ1-4 many - TRBV27 TGTGCCAGCAGTACTCCCGGGACGGATCCACAAAAACTGTTTTTT CASSTPGTDPQKLFF
TRBJ1-3 few - TRBV14 TGTGCCAGCAGCCAAGAAATTTTAGCGCGCCACGGAAACACCATATATTTT CASSQEILARHGNTIYF
TRBJ2-1 many - TRBV12-3/TRBV12-4 TGTGCCAGCAGTCCGGGGGGCCTTACCGCCTACAATGAGCAGTTCTTC CASSPGGLTAYNEQFF
TRBJ2-5 - TRBD2 TRBV4-3 TGCGCCAGCAGCCTCTCCCGGGCTAGCGGTCAACAAGAGACCCAGTACTTC CASSLSRASGQQETQYF
TRBJ2-3 many TRBD1 TRBV20-1 TGCAGTGGACAGGGGGCAGGCACAGATACGCAGTATTTT CSGQGAGTDTQYF
TRBJ2-5 few TRBD1 TRBV13 TGTGCCAGCAGCACACACCCGACAGGGGCCCAGGGGGCCCAGTACTTC CASSTHPTGAQGAQYF
TRBJ2-5 - - TRBV19 TGTGCCAGTAGTATAGTGGCAAGTACCGCAGTGACCCAGTACTTC CASSIVASTAVTQYF
TRBJ1-1 - - TRBV9 TGTGCCAGCAGCGAAGCCGCCACACCGAACACTGAAGCTTTCTTT CASSEAATPNTEAFF
TRBJ1-5 few - TRBV6-1 TGTGCCAGCAGGGAAACTAAAACGACAGACTATAGCAATCAGCCCCAGCATTTT CASRETKTTDYSNQPQHF
TRBJ2-1 many - TRBV7-2 TGTGCCAGCAGCTCCCCCGGGACCATCAAATCCAATGAGCAGTTCTTC CASSSPGTIKSNEQFF
TRBJ1-4 - TRBD1 TRBV5-1 TGCGCCAGCAGCTCGGGACAGCTCTCGGAAAAACTGTTTTTT CASSSGQLSEKLFF
TRBJ2-1 many - TRBV11-3 TGTGCCAGCAGCTTGGGCAGGGGGGGTTACAATGAGCAGTTCTTC CASSLGRGGYNEQFF
TRBJ2-3 many - TRBV5-1 TGCGCCAGCAGCTTGACTGAGAAGGGTACGCAGTATTTT CASSLTEKGTQYF
TRBJ2-7 - - TRBV7-8 TGTGCCAGCAGCTTAGGGCTCCATACCTACGAGCAGTACTTC CASSLGLHTYEQYF
TRBJ1-1 many - TRBV9 TGTGCCAGCAGCGTATCCTCCCCCAACGCCGAAGCTTTCTTT CASSVSSPNAEAFF
TRBJ2-5 medium-sized TRBD1 TRBV7-8 TGTGCCAGCAGCTCCACGGGACAGGGACAAGAGACCCAGTACTTC CASSSTGQGQETQYF
TRBJ2-5 many - TRBV5-1 TGCGCCAGCAGCTTGGGTGGGGCCTACCAAGAGACCCAGTACTTC CASSLGGAYQETQYF
TRBJ2-7 many TRBD2 TRBV5-1 TGCGCCAGCAGCTCCTCGCTACTAGCGGGTAGCTCCTACGAGCAGTACTTC CASSSSLLAGSSYEQYF
TRBJ2-3 many TRBD2 TRBV10-3 TGTGCCATCAGTGAGACAAAAGCGGGGGAGTCAGATACGCAGTATTTT CAISETKAGESDTQYF
TRBJ1-2 many - TRBV20-1 TGCAGTGCTCCCCTGCGGGACACGAATCACTATGGCTACACCTTC CSAPLRDTNHYGYTF
TRBJ1-1 many - TRBV6-5 TGTGCCAGCAGTTACATCGAGACAGATGAAGCTTTCTTT CASSYIETDEAFF
TRBJ2-2 many TRBD2 TRBV12-3/TRBV12-4 TGTGCCAGCAGTTTACTAGCGGGAGGGGAGCTGTTTTTT CASSLLAGGELFF
TRBJ2-2 many - TRBV11-1 TGTGCCAGCAGCTTCGAGGGGACCATTTGGAATAGGGAGCTGTTTTTT CASSFEGTIWNRELFF
TRBJ2-1 - TRBD2 TRBV3-1 TGTGCCAGCAGCCAACTGACACGGACTAGCGGGGGTTACAATGAGCAGTTCTTC CASSQLTRTSGGYNEQFF
TRBJ1-2 many - TRBV25-1 TGTGCCAGCAGTGAATCGGGCAGGGTTGGCTATGGCTACACCTTC CASSESGRVGYGYTF
TRBJ2-3 many TRBD2 TRBV12-3/TRBV12-4 TGTGCCAGCAGTTTAGGGACTAGCGGGGGCGGAGATACGCAGTATTTT CASSLGTSGGGDTQYF